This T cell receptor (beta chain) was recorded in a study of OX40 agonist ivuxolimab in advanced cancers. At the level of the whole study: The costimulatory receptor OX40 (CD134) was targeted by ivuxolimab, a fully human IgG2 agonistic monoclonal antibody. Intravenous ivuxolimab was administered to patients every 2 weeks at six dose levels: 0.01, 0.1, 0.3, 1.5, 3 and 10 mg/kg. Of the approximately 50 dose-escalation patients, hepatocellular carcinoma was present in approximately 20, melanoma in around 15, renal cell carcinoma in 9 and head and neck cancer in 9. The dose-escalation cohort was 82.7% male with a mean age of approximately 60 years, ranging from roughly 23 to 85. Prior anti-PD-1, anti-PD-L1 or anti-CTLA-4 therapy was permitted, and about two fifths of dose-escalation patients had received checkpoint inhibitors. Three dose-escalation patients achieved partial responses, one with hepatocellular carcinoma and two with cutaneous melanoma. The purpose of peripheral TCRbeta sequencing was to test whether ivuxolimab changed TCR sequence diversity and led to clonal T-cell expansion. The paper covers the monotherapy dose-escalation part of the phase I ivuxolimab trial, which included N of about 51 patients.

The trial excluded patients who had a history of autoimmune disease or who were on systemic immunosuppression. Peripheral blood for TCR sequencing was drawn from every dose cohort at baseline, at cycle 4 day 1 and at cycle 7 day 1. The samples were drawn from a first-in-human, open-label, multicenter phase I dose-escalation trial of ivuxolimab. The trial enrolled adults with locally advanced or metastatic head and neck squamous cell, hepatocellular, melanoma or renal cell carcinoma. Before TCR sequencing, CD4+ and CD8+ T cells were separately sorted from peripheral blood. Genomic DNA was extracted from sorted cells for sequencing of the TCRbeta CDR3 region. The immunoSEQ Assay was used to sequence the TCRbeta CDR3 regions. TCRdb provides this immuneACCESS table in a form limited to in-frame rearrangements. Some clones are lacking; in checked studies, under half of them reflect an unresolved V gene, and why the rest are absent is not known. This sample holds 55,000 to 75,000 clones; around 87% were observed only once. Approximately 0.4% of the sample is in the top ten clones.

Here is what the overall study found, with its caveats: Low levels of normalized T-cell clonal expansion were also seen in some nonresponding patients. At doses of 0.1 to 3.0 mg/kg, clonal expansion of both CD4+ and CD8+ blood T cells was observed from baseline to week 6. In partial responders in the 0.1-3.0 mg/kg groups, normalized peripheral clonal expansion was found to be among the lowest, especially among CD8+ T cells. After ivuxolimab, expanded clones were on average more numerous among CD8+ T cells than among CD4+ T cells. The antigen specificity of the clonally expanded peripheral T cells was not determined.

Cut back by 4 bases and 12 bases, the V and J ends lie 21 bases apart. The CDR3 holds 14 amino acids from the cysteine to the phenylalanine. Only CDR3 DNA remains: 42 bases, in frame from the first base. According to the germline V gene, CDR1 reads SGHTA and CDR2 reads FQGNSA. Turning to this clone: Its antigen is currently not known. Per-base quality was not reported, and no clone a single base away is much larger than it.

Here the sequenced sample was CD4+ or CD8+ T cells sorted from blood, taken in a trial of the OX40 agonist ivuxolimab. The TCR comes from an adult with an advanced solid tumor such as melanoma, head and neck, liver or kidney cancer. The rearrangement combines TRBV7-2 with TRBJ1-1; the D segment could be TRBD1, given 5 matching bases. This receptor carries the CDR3 CASSSRGWPASPFF. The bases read TGTGCCAGCAGCTCAAGGGGCTGGCCTGCCAGCCCTTTCTTT.